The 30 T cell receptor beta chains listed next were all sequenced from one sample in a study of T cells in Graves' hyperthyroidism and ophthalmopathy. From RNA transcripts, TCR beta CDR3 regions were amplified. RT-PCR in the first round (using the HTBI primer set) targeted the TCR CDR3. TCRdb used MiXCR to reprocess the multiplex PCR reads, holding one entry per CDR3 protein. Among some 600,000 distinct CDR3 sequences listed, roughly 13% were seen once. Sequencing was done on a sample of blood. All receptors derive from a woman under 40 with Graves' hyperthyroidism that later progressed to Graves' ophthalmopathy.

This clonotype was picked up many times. The CDR3 region is CASSVTGTVVQYF. DNA for the CDR3: TGTGCCAGCAGCGTCACCGGGACGGTCGTTCAGTACTTC. The chain recombines TRBV13 with TRBJ2-4, with D perhaps TRBD1 or TRBD2 (5 bases each). The CDR3 length is 13 residues. Trimming cost V 5 bases and J 11 bases, with 16 bases left between them. Germline CDR1 and CDR2: PRHDT and FYEKMQ (reference sequence).

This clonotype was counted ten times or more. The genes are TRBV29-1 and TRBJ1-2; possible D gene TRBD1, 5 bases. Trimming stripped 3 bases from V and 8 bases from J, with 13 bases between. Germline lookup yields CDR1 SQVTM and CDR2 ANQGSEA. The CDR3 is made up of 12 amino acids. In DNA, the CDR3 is TGCAGCGTTGACCAGGGTGAATCCGGCTACACCTTC. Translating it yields CSVDQGESGYTF.

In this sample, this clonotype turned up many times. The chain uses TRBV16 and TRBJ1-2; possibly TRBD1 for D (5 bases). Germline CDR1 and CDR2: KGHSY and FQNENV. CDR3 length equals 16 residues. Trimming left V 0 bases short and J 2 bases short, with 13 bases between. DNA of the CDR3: TGTGCCAGCAGCCAATCGGTTCTGGGACCGAACTATGGCTACACCTTC. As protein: CASSQSVLGPNYGYTF.

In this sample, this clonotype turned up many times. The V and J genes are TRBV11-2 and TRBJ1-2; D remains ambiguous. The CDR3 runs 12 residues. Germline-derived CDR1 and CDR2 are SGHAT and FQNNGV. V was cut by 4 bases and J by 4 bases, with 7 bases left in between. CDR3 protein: CASSSDGYGYTF. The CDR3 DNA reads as TGTGCCAGCAGCTCGGACGGCTATGGCTACACCTTC.

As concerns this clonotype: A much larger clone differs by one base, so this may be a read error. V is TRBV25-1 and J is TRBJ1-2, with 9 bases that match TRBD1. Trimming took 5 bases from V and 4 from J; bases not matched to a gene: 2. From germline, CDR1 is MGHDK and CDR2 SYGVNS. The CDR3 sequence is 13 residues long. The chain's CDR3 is CASSQDRGYGYTF. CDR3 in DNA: TGTGCCAGCAGTCAGGACAGGGGCTATGGCTACACCTTC.

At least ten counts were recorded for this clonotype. The CDR3 here is CASSYSLGGVQETQYF. CDR3 coding DNA: TGTGCCAGCAGTTACTCGCTGGGAGGCGTACAAGAGACCCAGTACTTC. The chain combines TRBV6-2 or TRBV6-3 with TRBJ2-5; D may be TRBD2 (6 bases). V gave up 0 bases and J gave up 2 bases, with 13 bases separating them. Germline V lookup: CDR1 MNHEY, CDR2 SVGEGT. The CDR3 contains 16 residues.

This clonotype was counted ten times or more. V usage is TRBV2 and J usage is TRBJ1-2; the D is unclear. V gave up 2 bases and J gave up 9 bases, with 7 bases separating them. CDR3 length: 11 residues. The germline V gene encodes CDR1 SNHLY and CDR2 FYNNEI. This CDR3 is CASSETSRYTF. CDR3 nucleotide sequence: TGTGCCAGCAGTGAAACAAGCCGCTACACCTTC.

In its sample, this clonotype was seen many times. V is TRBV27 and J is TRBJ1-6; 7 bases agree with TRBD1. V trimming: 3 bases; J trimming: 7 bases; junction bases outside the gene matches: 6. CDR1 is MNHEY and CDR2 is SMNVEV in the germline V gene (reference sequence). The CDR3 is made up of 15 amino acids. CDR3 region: CASSFETGPNSPLHF. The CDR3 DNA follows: TGTGCCAGCAGTTTCGAGACAGGGCCGAATTCACCCCTCCACTTT.

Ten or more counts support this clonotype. CDR3 coding DNA: TGTGCCAGCAGTTTAAGTCAGGCCTACGAGCAGTACTTC. As protein: CASSLSQAYEQYF. This chain uses TRBV27 with TRBJ2-7; no definite D call. The CDR3 loop spans 13 amino acids. Per the germline V gene, CDR1 is MNHEY and CDR2 is SMNVEV (reference sequence). Trimming took off 2 bases at V and 2 bases at J, with 7 bases between the two ends.

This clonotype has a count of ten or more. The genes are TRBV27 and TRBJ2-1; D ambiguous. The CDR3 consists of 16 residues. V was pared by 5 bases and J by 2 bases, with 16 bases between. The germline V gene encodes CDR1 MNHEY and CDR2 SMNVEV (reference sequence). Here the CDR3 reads CASSVKYDSAYNEQFF. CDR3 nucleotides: TGTGCCAGCAGTGTCAAGTATGACTCCGCCTACAATGAGCAGTTCTTC.

The CDR3 loop is CSAGGQGVLAKNIQYF. The CDR3 coding sequence is TGCAGTGCTGGGGGGCAGGGAGTACTAGCCAAAAACATTCAGTACTTC. The J gene is TRBJ2-4, the V gene TRBV20-1; D tentatively fits TRBD1 or TRBD2 (6 bases each). Germline V CDR1 and CDR2: DFQATT, SNEGSKA (reference sequence). The CDR3 is 16 residues long. Trimming shortened V by 5 bases and J by 0 bases, and 17 bases separated the two germline ends.

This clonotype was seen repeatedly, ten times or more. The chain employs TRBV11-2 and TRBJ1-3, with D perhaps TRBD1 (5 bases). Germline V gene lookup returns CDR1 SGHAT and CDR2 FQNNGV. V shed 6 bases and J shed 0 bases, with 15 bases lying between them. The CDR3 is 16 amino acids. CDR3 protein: CASRSPGTGSGNTIYF. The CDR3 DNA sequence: TGTGCCAGCAGGTCCCCCGGGACTGGCTCTGGAAACACCATATATTTT.

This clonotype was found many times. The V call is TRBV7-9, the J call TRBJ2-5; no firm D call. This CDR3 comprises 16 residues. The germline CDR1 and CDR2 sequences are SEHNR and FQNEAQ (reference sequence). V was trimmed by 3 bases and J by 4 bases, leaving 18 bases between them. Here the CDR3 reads CASSFGRRAISETQYF. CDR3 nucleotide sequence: TGTGCCAGCAGCTTCGGTAGGCGAGCAATCTCAGAGACCCAGTACTTC. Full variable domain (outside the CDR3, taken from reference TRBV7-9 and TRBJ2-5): DTGVSQNPRHKITKRGQNVTFRCDPISEHNRLYWYRQTLGQGPEFLTYFQNEAQLEKSRLLSDRFSAERPKGSFSTLEIQRTEQGDSAMYLCASSFGRRAISETQYFGPGTRLLVL.

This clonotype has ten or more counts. CDR3 bases: TGTGCCAGCAGCTTAAGTTTAGTGGGAGGGCCAGGAGATACGCAGTATTTT. Its protein is CASSLSLVGGPGDTQYF. The chain carries TRBV7-9 and TRBJ2-3; 7 bases line up with TRBD2. Germline CDR1 SEHNR, CDR2 FQNEAQ (reference sequence). J gave up 5 bases and V 2 bases, and 13 bases lay outside the gene matches. The CDR3 totals 17 residues. The entire variable domain, with the rest obtained from reference TRBV7-9 and TRBJ2-3, is as follows: DTGVSQNPRHKITKRGQNVTFRCDPISEHNRLYWYRQTLGQGPEFLTYFQNEAQLEKSRLLSDRFSAERPKGSFSTLEIQRTEQGDSAMYLCASSLSLVGGPGDTQYFGPGTRLTVL.

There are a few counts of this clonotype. The CDR3 loop is CATTYLGQGARMNTEAFF. The CDR3 DNA reads as TGTGCCACCACCTACCTCGGACAGGGGGCGCGGATGAACACTGAAGCTTTCTTT. The gene calls are TRBV24-1 and TRBJ1-1; 11 bases fit TRBD1. The germline CDR1 and CDR2 sequences are KGHDR and SFDVKD. Germline trimming cut 8 bases from V and 0 bases from J; bases unmatched to any gene: 13. The CDR3 has 18 residues.

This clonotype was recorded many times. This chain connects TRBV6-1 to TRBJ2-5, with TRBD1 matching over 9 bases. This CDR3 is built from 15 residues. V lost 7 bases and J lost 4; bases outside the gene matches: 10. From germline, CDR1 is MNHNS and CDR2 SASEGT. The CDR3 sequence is CASTYGGQGSETQYF. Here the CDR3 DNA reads TGTGCCAGCACCTATGGGGGACAGGGTTCAGAGACCCAGTACTTC.

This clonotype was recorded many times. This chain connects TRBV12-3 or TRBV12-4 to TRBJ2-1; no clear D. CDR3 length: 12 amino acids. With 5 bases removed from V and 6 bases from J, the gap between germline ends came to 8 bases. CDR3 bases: TGTGCCAGCAGTCTCCACGGCAATGAGCAGTTCTTC. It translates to CASSLHGNEQFF.

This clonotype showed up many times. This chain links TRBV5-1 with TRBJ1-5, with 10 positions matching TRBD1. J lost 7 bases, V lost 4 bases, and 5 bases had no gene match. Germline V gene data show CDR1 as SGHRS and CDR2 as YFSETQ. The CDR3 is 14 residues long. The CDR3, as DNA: TGCGCCAGCAGCCGGGACAGGGGTGACCAGCCCCAGCATTTT. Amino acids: CASSRDRGDQPQHF.

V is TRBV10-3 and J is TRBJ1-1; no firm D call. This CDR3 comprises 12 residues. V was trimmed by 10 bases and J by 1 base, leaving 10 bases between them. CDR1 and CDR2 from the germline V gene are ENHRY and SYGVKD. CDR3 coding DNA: TGTGCCAGCAGGACTGCGAACACTGAAGCTTTCTTT. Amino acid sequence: CASRTANTEAFF.

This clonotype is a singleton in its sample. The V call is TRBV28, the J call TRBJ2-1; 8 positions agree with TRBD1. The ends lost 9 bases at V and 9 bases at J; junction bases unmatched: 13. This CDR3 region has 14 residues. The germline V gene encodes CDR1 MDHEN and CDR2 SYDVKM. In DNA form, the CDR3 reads TGTGCCAGTAGACCGGGACAGGCAAACAGTGAGCAGTTCTTC. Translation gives CASRPGQANSEQFF.

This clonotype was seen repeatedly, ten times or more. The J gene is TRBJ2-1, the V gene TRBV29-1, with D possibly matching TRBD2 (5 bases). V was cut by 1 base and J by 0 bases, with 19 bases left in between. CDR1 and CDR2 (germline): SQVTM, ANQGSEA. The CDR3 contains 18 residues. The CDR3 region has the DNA TGCAGCGTTGAAGGGCAAGCGGAAGCTGGGAGCTCCTACAATGAGCAGTTCTTC. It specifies CSVEGQAEAGSSYNEQFF.

The CDR3 region is CASSFARLAGGGETQYF. CDR3 DNA sequence: TGTGCCAGCAGCTTCGCTAGACTAGCGGGAGGGGGAGAGACCCAGTACTTC. The chain has TRBV7-2 and TRBJ2-5; the match to TRBD2 covers 14 bases. This CDR3 contains 17 residues. The trim removed 3 bases at V and 4 bases at J, leaving 7 bases unmatched. The V gene's germline CDR1 is SGHTA and CDR2 FQGNSA.

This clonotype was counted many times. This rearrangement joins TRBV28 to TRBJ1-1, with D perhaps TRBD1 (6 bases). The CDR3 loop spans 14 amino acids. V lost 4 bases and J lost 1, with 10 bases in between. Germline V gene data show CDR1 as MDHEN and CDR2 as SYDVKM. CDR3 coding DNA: TGTGCCAGCAGTTCCGGGACAAGGAACACTGAAGCTTTCTTT. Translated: CASSSGTRNTEAFF.

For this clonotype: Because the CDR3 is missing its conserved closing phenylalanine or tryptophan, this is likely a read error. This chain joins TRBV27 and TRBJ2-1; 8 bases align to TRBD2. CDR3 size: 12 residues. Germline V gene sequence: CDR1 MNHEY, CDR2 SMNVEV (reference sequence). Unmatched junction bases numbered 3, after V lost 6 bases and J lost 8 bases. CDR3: CASRSGGDEQFL. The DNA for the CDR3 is TGTGCCAGCAGATCGGGGGGGGATGAGCAGTTCCTC.

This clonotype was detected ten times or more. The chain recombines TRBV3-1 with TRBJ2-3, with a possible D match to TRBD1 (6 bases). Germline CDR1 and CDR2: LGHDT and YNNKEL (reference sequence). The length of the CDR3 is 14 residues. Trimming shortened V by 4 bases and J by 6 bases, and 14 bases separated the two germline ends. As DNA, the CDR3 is TGTGCCAGCAGCCCCCAGACAGGATCCGATACGCAGTATTTT. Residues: CASSPQTGSDTQYF.

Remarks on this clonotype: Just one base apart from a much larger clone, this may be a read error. The CDR3 sequence is CASSHPRDRGYEQCF. CDR3 bases: TGTGCCAGCAGCCACCCCCGGGACAGGGGCTACGAGCAGTGCTTC. J is TRBJ2-7 and V is TRBV14, with 10 bases fitting TRBD1. CDR1 SGHDN and CDR2 FVKESK come from the germline V gene. This CDR3 contains 15 residues.

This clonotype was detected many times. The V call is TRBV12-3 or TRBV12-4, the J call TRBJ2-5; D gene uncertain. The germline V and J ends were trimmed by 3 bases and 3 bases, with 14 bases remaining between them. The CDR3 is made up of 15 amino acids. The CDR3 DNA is TGTGCCAGCAGTTTCCCAGCGCTCGCAAAAGAGACCCAGTACTTC. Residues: CASSFPALAKETQYF.

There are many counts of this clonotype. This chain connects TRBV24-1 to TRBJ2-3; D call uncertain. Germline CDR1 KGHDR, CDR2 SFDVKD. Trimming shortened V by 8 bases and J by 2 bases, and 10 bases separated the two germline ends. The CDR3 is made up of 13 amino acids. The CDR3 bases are TGTGCCACCACGACCCCATCCACAGATACGCAGTATTTT. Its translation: CATTTPSTDTQYF.

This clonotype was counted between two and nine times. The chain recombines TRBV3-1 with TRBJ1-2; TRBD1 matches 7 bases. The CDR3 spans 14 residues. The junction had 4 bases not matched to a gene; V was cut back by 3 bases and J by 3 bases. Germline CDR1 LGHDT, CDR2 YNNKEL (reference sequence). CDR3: CASSQGTDHYGYTF. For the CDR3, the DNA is TGTGCCAGCAGCCAGGGGACAGACCACTATGGCTACACCTTC.

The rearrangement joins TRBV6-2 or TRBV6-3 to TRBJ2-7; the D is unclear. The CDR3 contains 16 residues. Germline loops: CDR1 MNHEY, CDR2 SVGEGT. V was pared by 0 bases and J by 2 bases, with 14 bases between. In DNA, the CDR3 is TGTGCCAGCAGTTACTCCGCGACCCGGGCAACCTACGAGCAGTACTTC. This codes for CASSYSATRATYEQYF.